This TCR beta chain stems from a study of metastatic and nonmetastatic thyroid tumors. Overall study context: Malignant and benign thyroid patients had repertoires compared in peripheral blood and tumor or nodule tissue.

Study-level findings and limits: Benign nodules were reported to have significantly lower TCR beta diversity than malignant thyroid tumors, in blood and tumor.

All patients were untreated before thyroid surgery. This clone was counted many times. Antigen: not known. Under the authors' procedure: It was from CDR3 differences across clinicopathological groups that a distant-metastasis classifier for papillary thyroid cancer was built. TCRdb re-processed the PCR reads through MiXCR. These V and J calls are TCRdb output, not the study's own analysis. The data contain some 27,000 clones, roughly 3.7% of them seen just once; the ten biggest clones take up 3% to 3.5%. The sequenced material came from blood. The receptor was isolated from a male donor with papillary thyroid cancer or a benign thyroid nodule (not recorded which). Some clones in this sample may be carry-over from other donors' samples.

CDR3 region: CSARGLSGRFDTQYF. The CDR3 DNA reads as TGCAGTGCTAGAGGTTTGAGCGGGAGGTTCGATACGCAGTATTTT. The chain carries TRBV20-1 and TRBJ2-3; TRBD2 matches at 9 bases. V was clipped by 1 base and J by 6 bases; unmatched bases: 8. CDR1 is DFQATT, CDR2 SNEGSKA, per germline (reference sequence). The CDR3 extends over 15 amino acids.